What follows are 15 T cell receptor beta chains derived from one specimen sequenced in a study of cytomegalovirus exposure and HLA in healthy donors. A multiplex PCR was run with 60 Vbeta primers and 13 Jbeta primers. The assay was immunoSEQ multiplex PCR, and TCRdb's table has in-frame clones only and misses some. The data hold about 190,000 clones, with around 80% observed a single time. The sample was PBMCs. The receptors stem from a man aged 35 to 55 in good health and CMV-seropositive.

The chain joins TRBV6-5 to TRBJ1-2, with D possibly TRBD1 on 5 matching bases. The CDR3 is 14 amino acids. Germline values: CDR1 MNHEY, CDR2 SVGAGI. V lost 3 bases and J lost 2, with 10 bases in between. The CDR3 protein is CASSYRGMNYGYTF. The CDR3 DNA reads as TGTGCCAGCAGTTATCGGGGGATGAACTATGGCTACACCTTC.

The CDR3 sequence: CASSHGTGVYGYTF. In DNA form, the CDR3 reads TGTGCCAGCAGCCACGGGACAGGGGTCTATGGCTACACCTTC. V gene TRBV7-9 combines with J gene TRBJ1-2; TRBD1 matches at 10 bases. Trimming took 5 bases from V and 4 from J; bases not matched to a gene: 4. The CDR3 consists of 14 residues. Germline V gene sequence: CDR1 SEHNR, CDR2 FQNEAQ (reference sequence).

This chain links TRBV6-5 with TRBJ2-7; 9 bases agree with TRBD2. V lost 4 bases to trimming and J lost 6 bases; unmatched junction nucleotides: 10. Looked up from germline, CDR1 is MNHEY and CDR2 is SVGAGI. The CDR3 length is 15 residues. CDR3 residues: CASSSPGLAKVEQYF. The CDR3 nucleotides are TGTGCCAGCAGTTCACCGGGACTAGCCAAGGTCGAGCAGTACTTC.

A few counts support this clone. The rearrangement joins TRBV5-4 to TRBJ1-3, with D unclear. The CDR3 spans 12 residues. V dropped 1 base and J dropped 4 bases, with 3 bases sitting between them. Per the germline V gene, CDR1 is SGHNT and CDR2 is YYREEE (reference sequence). CDR3 DNA: TGTGCCAGCAGCTTGCCGGGAAACACCATATATTTT. It codes for CASSLPGNTIYF.

This chain connects TRBV5-6 to TRBJ2-1, with 9 bases identical to TRBD2. The germline V gene encodes CDR1 SGHDT and CDR2 YYEEEE. Trimming cost V 2 bases and J 3 bases; bases outside gene matches: 6. This CDR3 is 16 amino acids long. The CDR3 loop reads CASSFGSGGLYNEQFF. The CDR3, as DNA: TGTGCCAGCAGCTTCGGTAGCGGGGGCCTCTACAATGAGCAGTTCTTC.

The rearrangement uses TRBV7-8 and TRBJ2-5, with 7 bases identical to TRBD2. Germline assignment: CDR1 SGHVS and CDR2 FQNEAQ. The CDR3 totals 15 residues. V lost 0 bases to trimming and J lost 2 bases; unmatched junction nucleotides: 3. This CDR3 reads CASSLAGTNQETQYF. As DNA, the CDR3 is TGTGCCAGCAGCTTAGCCGGGACTAATCAAGAGACCCAGTACTTC.

This sequence joins TRBV5-1 and TRBJ2-7; D ambiguous. CDR3 length equals 12 residues. The germline V gene encodes CDR1 SGHRS and CDR2 YFSETQ. Between the trimmed V and J ends, which lost 2 bases and 6 bases, there was a span of 9 bases. The CDR3 region has the DNA TGCGCCAGCAGCTTTGACATGGGCGAGCAGTACTTC. This encodes CASSFDMGEQYF.

V and J are TRBV30 and TRBJ1-5, with D possibly matching TRBD1 (6 bases). The length of the CDR3 is 16 residues. V was clipped by 2 bases and J by 3 bases, with 17 bases between them. CDR1 is GTSNPN and CDR2 is SVGIG in the germline V gene (reference sequence). The CDR3 here is CAWSTTRTASNQPQHF. CDR3 bases: TGTGCCTGGAGTACCACCCGGACAGCGTCCAATCAGCCCCAGCATTTT.

This clone showed up just a few times. V usage is TRBV2 and J usage is TRBJ1-2; D is unresolved. Deletions cut 1 base from V and 8 bases from J, with 8 bases between. There are 12 residues in the CDR3. Germline lookup yields CDR1 SNHLY and CDR2 FYNNEI. The CDR3 DNA follows: TGTGCCAGCAGTGAAGGGCTCTGGGGCTACACCTTC. It translates to CASSEGLWGYTF.

V gene TRBV6-4 combines with J gene TRBJ2-5, with D perhaps matching TRBD2 (6 bases). CDR3 length: 12 amino acids. The germline V and J ends were trimmed by 7 bases and 10 bases, with 16 bases remaining between them. Germline-derived CDR1 and CDR2 are MRHNA and SNTAGT. The CDR3 nucleotides are TGTGCCAGCACTCCGAGTCCGGGACTCCAGTACTTC. As protein: CASTPSPGLQYF.

A few counts support this clone. The chain uses TRBV19 and TRBJ1-1; the match to TRBD1 covers 7 bases. Germline CDR1 and CDR2: LNHDA and SQIVND (reference sequence). The CDR3 runs 14 residues. The trim removed 6 bases at V and 2 bases at J, leaving 6 bases unmatched. This CDR3 reads CASSHRGGNTEAFF. CDR3 in DNA: TGTGCCAGTAGCCACAGGGGCGGCAACACTGAAGCTTTCTTT.

The chain joins TRBV6-1 to TRBJ1-1, with 7 bases identical to TRBD1. The CDR3 sequence is 16 residues long. V shed 0 bases, J shed 1 base, and the junction held 5 bases outside the gene matches. Per the germline V gene, CDR1 is MNHNS and CDR2 is SASEGT. The CDR3 sequence: CASSEADRTKNTEAFF. CDR3 DNA: TGTGCCAGCAGTGAAGCGGACAGGACAAAGAACACTGAAGCTTTCTTT.

The V call is TRBV7-9, the J call TRBJ2-2, with 9 bases matching TRBD1. Germline V CDR1 and CDR2: SEHNR, FQNEAQ (reference sequence). CDR3 size: 18 residues. Trimming cost V 4 bases and J 4 bases; bases outside gene matches: 13. This CDR3 is CASSSPGTGSGGTGELFF. CDR3 coding DNA: TGTGCCAGCAGCTCTCCCGGGACAGGGTCGGGCGGCACCGGGGAGCTGTTTTTT.

J is TRBJ1-6 and V is TRBV6-6; maybe TRBD1 (5 bases). Trimming took off 5 bases at V and 15 bases at J, with 23 bases between the two ends. There are 15 residues in the CDR3. The V gene's germline CDR1 is MNHNY and CDR2 SVGAGI (reference sequence). The CDR3 loop reads CASSPRQIIQSHLHF. CDR3 bases: TGTGCCAGCAGTCCACGACAGATTATACAGTCGCACCTCCACTTT.

V usage is TRBV27 and J usage is TRBJ2-3; TRBD2 aligns across 12 bases. V shed 2 bases and J 6 bases; nucleotides not matched to a gene: 9. The CDR3 totals 17 residues. Germline values: CDR1 MNHEY, CDR2 SMNVEV (reference sequence). This chain's CDR3 is CASSLLGLAGPQDTQYF. CDR3 in DNA: TGTGCCAGCAGTTTACTTGGACTAGCGGGGCCCCAGGATACGCAGTATTTT.